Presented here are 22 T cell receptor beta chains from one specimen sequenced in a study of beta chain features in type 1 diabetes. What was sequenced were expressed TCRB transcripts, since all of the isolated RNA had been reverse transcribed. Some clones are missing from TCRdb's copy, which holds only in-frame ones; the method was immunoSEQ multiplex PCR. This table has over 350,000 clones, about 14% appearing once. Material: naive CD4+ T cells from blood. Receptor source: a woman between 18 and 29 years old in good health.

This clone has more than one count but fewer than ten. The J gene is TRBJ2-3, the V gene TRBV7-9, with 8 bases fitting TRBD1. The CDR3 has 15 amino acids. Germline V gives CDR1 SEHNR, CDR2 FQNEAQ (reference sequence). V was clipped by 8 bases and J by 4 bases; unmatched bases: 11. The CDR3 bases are TGTGCCAGCGGTTGGACAGGGTTGCAGGCAGATACGCAGTATTTT. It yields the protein CASGWTGLQADTQYF. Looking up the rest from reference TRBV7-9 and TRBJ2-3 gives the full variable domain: DTGVSQNPRHKITKRGQNVTFRCDPISEHNRLYWYRQTLGQGPEFLTYFQNEAQLEKSRLLSDRFSAERPKGSFSTLEIQRTEQGDSAMYLCASGWTGLQADTQYFGPGTRLTVL.

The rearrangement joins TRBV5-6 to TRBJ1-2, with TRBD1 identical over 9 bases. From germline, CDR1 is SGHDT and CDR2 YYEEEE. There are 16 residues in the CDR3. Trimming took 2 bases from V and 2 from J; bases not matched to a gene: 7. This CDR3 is CASSFPGTGTNYGYTF. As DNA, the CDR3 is TGTGCCAGCAGCTTCCCCGGGACAGGGACCAACTATGGCTACACCTTC.

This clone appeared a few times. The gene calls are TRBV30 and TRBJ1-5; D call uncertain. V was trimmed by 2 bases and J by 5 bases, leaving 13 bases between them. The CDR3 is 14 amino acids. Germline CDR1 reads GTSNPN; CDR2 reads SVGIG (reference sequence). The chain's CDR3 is CAWSFPGTDQPQHF. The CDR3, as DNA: TGTGCCTGGAGTTTTCCGGGTACGGATCAGCCCCAGCATTTT.

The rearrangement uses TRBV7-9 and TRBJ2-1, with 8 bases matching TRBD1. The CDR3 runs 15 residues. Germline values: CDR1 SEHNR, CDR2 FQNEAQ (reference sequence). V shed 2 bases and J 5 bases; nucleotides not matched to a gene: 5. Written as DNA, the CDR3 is TGTGCCAGCAGCTTACGGGACAGGCCTAACAATGAGCAGTTCTTC. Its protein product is CASSLRDRPNNEQFF.

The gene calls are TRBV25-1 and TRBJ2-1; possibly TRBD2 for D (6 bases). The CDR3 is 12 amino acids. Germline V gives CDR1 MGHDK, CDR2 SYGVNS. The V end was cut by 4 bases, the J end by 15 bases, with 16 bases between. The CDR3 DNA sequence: TGTGCCAGCAGTGCGTCGGGGGTTAGAGTGTTCTTC. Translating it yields CASSASGVRVFF. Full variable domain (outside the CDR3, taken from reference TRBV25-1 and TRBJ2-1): EADIYQTPRYLVIGTGKKITLECSQTMGHDKMYWYQQDPGMELHLIHYSYGVNSTEKGDLSSESTVSRIRTEHFPLTLESARPSHTSQYLCASSASGVRVFFGPGTRLTVL.

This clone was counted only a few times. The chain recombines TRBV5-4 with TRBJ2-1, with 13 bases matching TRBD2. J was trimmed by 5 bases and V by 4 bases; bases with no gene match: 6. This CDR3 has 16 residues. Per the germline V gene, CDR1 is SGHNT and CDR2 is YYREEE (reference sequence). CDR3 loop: CASSPAGLAGDNEQFF. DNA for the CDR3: TGTGCCAGCAGCCCCGCTGGACTAGCGGGAGACAATGAGCAGTTCTTC. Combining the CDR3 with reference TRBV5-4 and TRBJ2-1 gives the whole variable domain ETGVTQSPTHLIKTRGQQVTLRCSSQSGHNTVSWYQQALGQGPQFIFQYYREEENGRGNFPPRFSGLQFPNYSSELNVNALELDDSALYLCASSPAGLAGDNEQFFGPGTRLTVL.

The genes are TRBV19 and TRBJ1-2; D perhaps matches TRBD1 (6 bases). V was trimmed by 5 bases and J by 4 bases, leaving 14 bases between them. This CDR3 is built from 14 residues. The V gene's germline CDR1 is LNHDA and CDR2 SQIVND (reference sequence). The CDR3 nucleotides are TGTGCCAGTAGTTTCCGACAGGACTTCTATGGCTACACCTTC. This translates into CASSFRQDFYGYTF.

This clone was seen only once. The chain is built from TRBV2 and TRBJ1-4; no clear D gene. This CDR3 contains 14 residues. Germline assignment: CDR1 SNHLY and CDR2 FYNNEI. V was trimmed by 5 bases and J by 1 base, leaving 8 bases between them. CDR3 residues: CASSIPGTNEKLFF. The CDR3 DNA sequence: TGTGCCAGCAGTATCCCGGGAACTAATGAAAAACTGTTTTTT. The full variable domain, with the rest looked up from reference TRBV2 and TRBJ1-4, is EPEVTQTPSHQVTQMGQEVILRCVPISNHLYFYWYRQILGQKVEFLVSFYNNEISEKSEIFDDQFSVERPDGSNFTLKIRSTKLEDSAMYFCASSIPGTNEKLFFGSGTQLSVL.

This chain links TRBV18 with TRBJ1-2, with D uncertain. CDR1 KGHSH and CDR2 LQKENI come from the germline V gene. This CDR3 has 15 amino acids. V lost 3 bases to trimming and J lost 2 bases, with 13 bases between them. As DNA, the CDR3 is TGTGCCAGCTCACCGAGTTTTAGCCGGAACTATGGCTACACCTTC. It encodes CASSPSFSRNYGYTF.

CDR3 coding DNA: TGTGCCAGCAGCGTAGGGGGGCGCAGATCTCCGGACTACGAGCAGTACTTC. The encoded protein is CASSVGGRRSPDYEQYF. The V call is TRBV9, the J call TRBJ2-7; TRBD1 might be the D (6 bases). The germline gives CDR1 SGDLS, CDR2 YYNGEE. This CDR3 is 17 amino acids long. The V and J ends lost 0 bases and 3 bases respectively, with 19 bases between them.

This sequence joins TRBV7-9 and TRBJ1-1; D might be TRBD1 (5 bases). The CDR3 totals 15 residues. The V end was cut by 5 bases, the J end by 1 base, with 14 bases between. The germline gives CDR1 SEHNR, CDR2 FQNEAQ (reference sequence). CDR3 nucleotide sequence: TGTGCCAGCAGCCCCGTGGGGCCGGAGAACACTGAAGCTTTCTTT. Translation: CASSPVGPENTEAFF.

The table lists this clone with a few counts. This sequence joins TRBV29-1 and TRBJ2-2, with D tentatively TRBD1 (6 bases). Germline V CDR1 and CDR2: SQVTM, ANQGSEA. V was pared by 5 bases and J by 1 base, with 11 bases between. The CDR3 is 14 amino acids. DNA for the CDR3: TGCAGCGTTCTCAGGGGTGGGAACACCGGGGAGCTGTTTTTT. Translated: CSVLRGGNTGELFF.

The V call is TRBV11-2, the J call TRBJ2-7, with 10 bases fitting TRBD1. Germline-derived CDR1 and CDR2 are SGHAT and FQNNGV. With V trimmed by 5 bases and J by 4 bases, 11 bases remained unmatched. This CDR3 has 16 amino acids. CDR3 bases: TGTGCCAGCAGCCGCAGCGTCGGGACAGGGGATTACGAGCAGTACTTC. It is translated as CASSRSVGTGDYEQYF.

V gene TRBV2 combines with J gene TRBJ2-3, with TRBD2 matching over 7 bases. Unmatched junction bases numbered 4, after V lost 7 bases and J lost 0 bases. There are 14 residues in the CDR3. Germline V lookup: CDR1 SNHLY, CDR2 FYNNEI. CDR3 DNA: TGTGCCAGCAAGAGCGGGACTAGCACAGATACGCAGTATTTT. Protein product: CASKSGTSTDTQYF.

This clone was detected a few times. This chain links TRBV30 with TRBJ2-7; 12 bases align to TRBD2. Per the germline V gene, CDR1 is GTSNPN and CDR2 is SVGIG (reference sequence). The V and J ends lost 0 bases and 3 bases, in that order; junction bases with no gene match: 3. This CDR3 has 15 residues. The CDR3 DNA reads TGTGCCTGGAGTGTAGGGGGACTAGCGGGCTACGAGCAGTACTTC. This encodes CAWSVGGLAGYEQYF.

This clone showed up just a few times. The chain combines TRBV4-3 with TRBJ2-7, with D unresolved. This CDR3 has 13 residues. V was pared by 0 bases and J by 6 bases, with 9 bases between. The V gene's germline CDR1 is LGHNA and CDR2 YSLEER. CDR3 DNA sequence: TGCGCCAGCAGCCAAGATCCTACCGTCGAGCAGTACTTC. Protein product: CASSQDPTVEQYF.

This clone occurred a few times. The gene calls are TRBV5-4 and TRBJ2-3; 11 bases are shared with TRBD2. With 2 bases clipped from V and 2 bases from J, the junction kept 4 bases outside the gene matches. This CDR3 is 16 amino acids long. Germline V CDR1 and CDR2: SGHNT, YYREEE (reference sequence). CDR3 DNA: TGTGCCAGCAGCTTAGAGACTAGCGGGACCACAGATACGCAGTATTTT. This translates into CASSLETSGTTDTQYF.

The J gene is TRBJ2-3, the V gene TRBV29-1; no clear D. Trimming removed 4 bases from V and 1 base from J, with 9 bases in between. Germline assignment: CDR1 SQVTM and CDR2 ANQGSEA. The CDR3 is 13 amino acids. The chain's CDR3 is CSVVSAGTDTQYF. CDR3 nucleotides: TGCAGCGTTGTATCCGCGGGCACAGATACGCAGTATTTT.

DNA of the CDR3: TGTGCCAGCGTTCGGGACAGGGCGGTCGAGACCCAGTACTTC. This encodes CASVRDRAVETQYF. The chain has TRBV5-8 and TRBJ2-5; 9 bases are shared with TRBD1. Losses at the gene ends were 7 bases for V and 5 bases for J; bases not matched to a gene: 9. Germline assignment: CDR1 SGHTS and CDR2 YDEGEE. The CDR3 has 14 amino acids.

The CDR3 bases are TGCGCCAGCAGCTTGATAGCGGGAGGGCCAAGTGAGCAGTTCTTC. It specifies CASSLIAGGPSEQFF. The chain is built from TRBV5-1 and TRBJ2-1; 11 nucleotides agree with TRBD2. The CDR3 totals 15 residues. V lost 1 base and J lost 9; bases outside the gene matches: 6. The germline gives CDR1 SGHRS, CDR2 YFSETQ.

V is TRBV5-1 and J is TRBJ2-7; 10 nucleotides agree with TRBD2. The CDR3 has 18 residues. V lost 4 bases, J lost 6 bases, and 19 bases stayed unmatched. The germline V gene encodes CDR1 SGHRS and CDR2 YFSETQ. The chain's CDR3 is CASSPSRVLAGVGREQYF. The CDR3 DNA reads TGCGCCAGCAGCCCGAGCAGAGTGCTAGCGGGAGTCGGCCGCGAGCAGTACTTC.

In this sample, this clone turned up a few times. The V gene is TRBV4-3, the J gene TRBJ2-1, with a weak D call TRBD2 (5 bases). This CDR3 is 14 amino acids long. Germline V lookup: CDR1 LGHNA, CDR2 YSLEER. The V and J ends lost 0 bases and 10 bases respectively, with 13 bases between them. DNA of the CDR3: TGCGCCAGCAGCCAAGATTTAGGGAGTATGGAGCAGTTCTTC. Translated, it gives CASSQDLGSMEQFF.